The 5 T cell receptor beta chains in this list originate from one sample, sequenced in a study of shared clonotypes between healthy human individuals. Profiled with immunoSEQ multiplex PCR; TCRdb holds only in-frame clones, not every one. The profile shows about 470,000 clones, about 85% of them singletons. Specimen: PBMCs. Every receptor here comes from a woman aged 40-49 years in good health. Some clones in this sample may be carry-over from other donors' samples.

The gene calls are TRBV7-9 and TRBJ2-7; D is ambiguous. The CDR3 spans 14 residues. Germline assignment: CDR1 SEHNR and CDR2 FQNEAQ (reference sequence). V lost 8 bases and J lost 0, with 14 bases in between. In nucleotides, the CDR3 is TGTGCCAGCTCCCCAAGTATAAGCTCCTACGAGCAGTACTTC. The encoded protein is CASSPSISSYEQYF.

In its sample, this clone was seen a few times. The V call is TRBV4-1, the J call TRBJ2-3; 10 positions agree with TRBD2. Germline V gives CDR1 MGHRA, CDR2 YSYEKL. With 1 base clipped from V and 4 bases from J, the junction kept 8 bases outside the gene matches. The CDR3 has 17 amino acids. CDR3 sequence reads: CASSQVSSGSWADTQYF. The CDR3 DNA reads TGCGCCAGCAGCCAAGTATCTAGCGGGAGTTGGGCAGATACGCAGTATTTT.

The rearrangement links TRBV2 to TRBJ2-1; no clear D. The CDR3 loop spans 14 amino acids. Trimming took off 7 bases at V and 0 bases at J, with 10 bases between the two ends. Germline-derived CDR1 and CDR2 are SNHLY and FYNNEI. The CDR3 here is CASTGANSYNEQFF. CDR3 nucleotides: TGTGCCAGCACAGGAGCGAACTCCTACAATGAGCAGTTCTTC.

This chain connects TRBV19 to TRBJ1-5; D perhaps matches TRBD1 (5 bases). V dropped 10 bases and J dropped 5 bases, with 18 bases sitting between them. CDR1 and CDR2 from the germline V gene are LNHDA and SQIVND (reference sequence). This CDR3 comprises 14 residues. The CDR3, as DNA: TGTGCCACCCGGACATTACCGGGGGATCAGCCCCAGCATTTT. It yields the protein CATRTLPGDQPQHF. Full variable domain (outside the CDR3, taken from reference TRBV19 and TRBJ1-5): DGGITQSPKYLFRKEGQNVTLSCEQNLNHDAMYWYRQDPGQGLRLIYYSQIVNDFQKGDIAEGYSVSREKKESFPLTVTSAQKNPTAFYLCATRTLPGDQPQHFGDGTRLSIL.

The chain recombines TRBV28 with TRBJ2-7; tentatively, D is TRBD2 (6 bases). Germline-derived CDR1 and CDR2 are MDHEN and SYDVKM. The CDR3 contains 13 residues. Trimming left V 5 bases short and J 1 base short, with 9 bases between. The CDR3 sequence: CASSLAQSYEQYF. CDR3 DNA: TGTGCCAGCAGTCTAGCGCAATCCTACGAGCAGTACTTC.